The clone carrying this T cell receptor (beta chain) was counted only a few times. This specimen belongs to a study of cytomegalovirus exposure and HLA in healthy donors. Primers included in the PCR were 60 Vbeta and 13 Jbeta primers. Libraries were prepared by immunoSEQ multiplex PCR; TCRdb keeps only in-frame clonotypes and omits some of them. The sample includes roughly 150,000 clones, less than 9.5% seen only once; the top ten take approximately 2%. V dropped 5 bases and J dropped 3; count of bases not matched to a gene: 1. The V gene's germline CDR1 is SGHNT and CDR2 YENEEA. This CDR3 has 14 amino acids.

The source is a male donor in good health and CMV-seronegative. This chain joins TRBV11-3 and TRBJ2-2, with 9 bases that match TRBD1. What was sequenced was PBMCs. The CDR3 is CASSRDRDTGELFF. The DNA of the CDR3 is TGTGCCAGCAGCCGGGACAGGGACACCGGGGAGCTGTTTTTT.